The 17 T cell receptor beta chains listed next were all sequenced from one sample in a study of T cells in Graves' hyperthyroidism and ophthalmopathy. Amplified regions were TCR beta CDR3 sequences from RNA transcripts. A set of HTBI primers served as the primers for a first-round RT-PCR of the TCR CDR3. One entry per CDR3 protein, called by TCRdb with MiXCR from the multiplex PCR reads. The sample has approximately 600,000 distinct CDR3 sequences, about a fifth seen once. Specimen: blood. The receptor set was obtained from a man younger than 45 with Graves' ophthalmopathy.

This clonotype was seen ten or more times. The chain uses TRBV11-2 and TRBJ1-6, with D possibly being TRBD1 (6 bases). V was pared by 7 bases and J by 3 bases, with 7 bases between. Per the germline V gene, CDR1 is SGHAT and CDR2 is FQNNGV. This CDR3 spans 13 amino acids. DNA of the CDR3: TGTGCCAGCAAGGGGGTCTATAATTCACCCCTCCACTTT. Encoded protein: CASKGVYNSPLHF. Filled out from reference TRBV11-2 and TRBJ1-6, the complete variable domain reads EAGVAQSPRYKIIEKRQSVAFWCNPISGHATLYWYQQILGQGPKLLIQFQNNGVVDDSQLPKDRFSAERLKGVDSTLKIQPAKLEDSAVYLCASKGVYNSPLHFGNGTRLTVT.

This clonotype has at least ten counts. The rearrangement uses TRBV20-1 and TRBJ2-7; D not resolved. Per the germline V gene, CDR1 is DFQATT and CDR2 is SNEGSKA (reference sequence). CDR3 length: 12 amino acids. Trimming pared 3 bases from V and 5 bases from J, leaving 11 bases between. The CDR3 here is CSASGSINEQYF. CDR3 DNA sequence: TGCAGTGCTAGTGGCTCGATAAACGAGCAGTACTTC.

This clonotype has ten or more counts. The chain combines TRBV11-2 with TRBJ1-2, with a weak D call TRBD1 (5 bases). The CDR3 is made up of 16 amino acids. The germline V gene encodes CDR1 SGHAT and CDR2 FQNNGV. V was trimmed by 4 bases and J by 0 bases, leaving 15 bases between them. CDR3 in DNA: TGTGCCAGCAGCTCCCTCCGGGACGTCGCTAACTATGGCTACACCTTC. It encodes CASSSLRDVANYGYTF.

In its sample, this clonotype was seen many times. This sequence joins TRBV11-2 and TRBJ2-5, with 7 nucleotides matching TRBD1. V lost 4 bases and J lost 5; bases outside the gene matches: 4. Germline V gene sequence: CDR1 SGHAT, CDR2 FQNNGV. The CDR3 sequence is 13 residues long. CDR3 nucleotides: TGTGCCAGCAGCTACGGGACAGACGAGACCCAGTACTTC. Amino acids: CASSYGTDETQYF.

This clonotype was counted at least ten times. V is TRBV12-3 or TRBV12-4 and J is TRBJ2-7; D unresolved. This CDR3 comprises 14 residues. The V and J ends lost 2 bases and 1 base respectively, with 9 bases between them. The DNA of the CDR3 is TGTGCCAGCAGTTTATCAAGCGAGTCCTACGAGCAGTACTTC. Amino acids: CASSLSSESYEQYF.

The chain combines TRBV20-1 with TRBJ2-3, with TRBD1 matching 9 bases. This CDR3 is built from 15 residues. From germline, CDR1 is DFQATT and CDR2 SNEGSKA (reference sequence). V was clipped by 2 bases and J by 1 base; unmatched bases: 4. For the CDR3, the DNA is TGCAGTGCTAGAAAGGGGACAGGGCGCACAGATACGCAGTATTTT. Protein product: CSARKGTGRTDTQYF.

CDR3 nucleotide sequence: TGTGCCAGCAGTTTCGATCCGGGAATCGCTAACTATGGCTACACCTTC. It is translated as CASSFDPGIANYGYTF. The chain employs TRBV12-3 or TRBV12-4 and TRBJ1-2, with D hard to call. The ends were cut back, 3 bases at V and 0 bases at J, with 14 bases in the middle. The CDR3 extends over 16 amino acids.

The rearrangement uses TRBV20-1 and TRBJ1-2; D is possibly TRBD1 (5 bases). Germline CDR1 reads DFQATT; CDR2 reads SNEGSKA (reference sequence). With 6 bases removed from V and 6 bases from J, the gap between germline ends came to 17 bases. The CDR3 sequence is 13 residues long. This CDR3 is CSANGLGTDGYTF. The CDR3 DNA is TGCAGTGCAAACGGTTTAGGGACGGATGGCTACACCTTC.

The CDR3 coding sequence is TGTGCCAGCAGATCAACCGAGGGGGGCGGCACAGATACGCAGTATTTT. Its translation is CASRSTEGGGTDTQYF. The rearrangement joins TRBV6-1 to TRBJ2-3, with D tentatively TRBD1 or TRBD2 (6 bases each). The CDR3 is 16 amino acids. CDR1 is MNHNS and CDR2 is SASEGT in the germline V gene. The ends were cut back, 6 bases at V and 1 base at J, with 17 bases in the middle.

This clonotype has just a few counts. The rearrangement links TRBV11-2 to TRBJ2-1; D might be TRBD1 (5 bases). CDR1 and CDR2 (germline): SGHAT, FQNNGV. The CDR3 spans 14 residues. V lost 1 base and J 10 bases, leaving 14 bases between the germline ends. The DNA of the CDR3 is TGTGCCAGCAGCTTAGCCACCAGGGATGGCGAGCAGTTCTTC. Its translation: CASSLATRDGEQFF. The full variable domain, its missing parts supplied by reference TRBV11-2 and TRBJ2-1, is EAGVAQSPRYKIIEKRQSVAFWCNPISGHATLYWYQQILGQGPKLLIQFQNNGVVDDSQLPKDRFSAERLKGVDSTLKIQPAKLEDSAVYLCASSLATRDGEQFFGPGTRLTVL.

This clonotype occurred many times. This chain joins TRBV12-3 or TRBV12-4 and TRBJ1-1; D unresolved. This CDR3 region has 10 residues. V lost 3 bases and J lost 6, with 2 bases in between. CDR3 sequence (DNA): TGTGCCAGCAGTTTCTCTGAAGCTTTCTTT. Its protein is CASSFSEAFF.

This clonotype was detected ten times or more. The chain combines TRBV28 with TRBJ2-7; D might be TRBD1 or TRBD2, each matching 5 bases. CDR3 length: 15 amino acids. Germline V gene data show CDR1 as MDHEN and CDR2 as SYDVKM. The V and J ends lost 8 bases and 5 bases respectively, with 22 bases between them. The CDR3 DNA sequence: TGTGCCAGCGGCAGTTCCTCCACCTCGGGGCACGAGCAGTACTTC. It yields the protein CASGSSSTSGHEQYF.

The sample holds many counts of this clonotype. The chain is built from TRBV27 and TRBJ1-2, with D possibly matching TRBD1 (6 bases). From germline, CDR1 is MNHEY and CDR2 SMNVEV (reference sequence). The length of the CDR3 is 18 residues. V was trimmed by 0 bases and J by 4 bases, leaving 21 bases between them. CDR3 bases: TGTGCCAGCAGTTTATCGTCGGTAGCTGAAGACAGGCCCTATGGCTACACCTTC. This translates into CASSLSSVAEDRPYGYTF.

This clonotype has just a few counts. The V and J genes are TRBV11-2 and TRBJ2-3; 7 nucleotides agree with TRBD2. The CDR3 loop spans 16 amino acids. The junction had 3 bases not matched to a gene; V was cut back by 0 bases and J by 0 bases. Germline loops: CDR1 SGHAT, CDR2 FQNNGV. In DNA, the CDR3 is TGTGCCAGCAGCTTAGATCTAGCGGTGAGCACAGATACGCAGTATTTT. It yields the protein CASSLDLAVSTDTQYF.

This clonotype has more than one count but fewer than ten. This chain connects TRBV30 to TRBJ2-1; 8 bases align to TRBD2. The CDR3 loop spans 15 amino acids. After removal of 1 base from V and 6 bases from J, the junction contained 8 bases not matched to a gene. Germline V gives CDR1 GTSNPN, CDR2 SVGIG (reference sequence). CDR3 bases: TGTGCCTGGAGTGGACTAGCGACTCCCCCCAATGAGCAGTTCTTC. Translating gives CAWSGLATPPNEQFF.

There are a few counts of this clonotype. This chain uses TRBV2 with TRBJ2-5; D possibly uses TRBD1 or TRBD2 (5 bases each). This CDR3 has 13 residues. V was trimmed by 8 bases and J by 2 bases, leaving 12 bases between them. Germline CDR1 is SNHLY and CDR2 is FYNNEI. CDR3 coding DNA: TGTGCCAGCGGGGGTTCAGTTCAAGAGACCCAGTACTTC. Protein: CASGGSVQETQYF.

This clonotype was observed many times. The chain has TRBV2 and TRBJ2-1; D remains ambiguous. Germline-derived CDR1 and CDR2 are SNHLY and FYNNEI. This CDR3 contains 14 residues. The germline V and J ends were trimmed by 4 bases and 2 bases, with 9 bases remaining between them. CDR3 sequence: CASSGLDTYNEQFF. The CDR3 nucleotides are TGTGCCAGCAGTGGGTTGGATACCTACAATGAGCAGTTCTTC.